One and the same sample provided the 24 T cell receptor beta chains below, sequenced in a study of regulatory T cells in long-lasting Graves disease. Sample time point: newly diagnosed GD, antithyroid drugs for less than 3 months. Extracted RNA from PBMCs served as the source of the TCR library. Building of the TCR beta libraries involved iRepertoire HTBI primers and Arm-PCR of CDR3 regions. TCRdb recomputed calls from the multiplex PCR reads with MiXCR, one row per CDR3 protein. This table has roughly 500,000 distinct CDR3 sequences, 13% appearing once. In addition, the sample was reused for a study of T cells in Graves' hyperthyroidism and ophthalmopathy.

Sample: peripheral blood mononuclear cells (PBMCs), taken at new diagnosis, from a patient treated with antithyroid drugs. All receptors derive from a man in his thirties or forties with Graves disease.

This clonotype was seen a few times. The J gene is TRBJ2-3, the V gene TRBV4-1; no clear D. Germline CDR1 reads MGHRA; CDR2 reads YSYEKL. This CDR3 comprises 14 residues. Trimming cost V 2 bases and J 0 bases, with 6 bases left between them. CDR3 sequence reads: CASSQYRSTDTQYF. For the CDR3, the DNA is TGCGCCAGCAGCCAATACCGCAGCACAGATACGCAGTATTTT.

This clonotype was observed many times. In nucleotides, the CDR3 is TGTGCCAGCAGCTTTGTGGAGGGGAGAAGCGAGCAGTACTTC. Translated, it gives CASSFVEGRSEQYF. J is TRBJ2-7 and V is TRBV11-2; TRBD2 is a possible D gene (6 bases). This CDR3 spans 14 amino acids. Trimming removed 3 bases at V and 6 bases at J, with 15 bases between. Looked up from germline, CDR1 is SGHAT and CDR2 is FQNNGV.

In its sample, this clonotype was seen a few times. This chain links TRBV29-1 with TRBJ1-4, with D perhaps TRBD1 (5 bases). With 4 bases removed from V and 7 bases from J, the gap between germline ends came to 13 bases. This CDR3 contains 13 residues. The germline CDR1 and CDR2 sequences are SQVTM and ANQGSEA. The CDR3 nucleotides are TGCAGCGTTGTAGAGGGGCCGAGTGAAAAACTGTTTTTT. It encodes CSVVEGPSEKLFF.

The V call is TRBV20-1, the J call TRBJ2-3; D may match TRBD1 or TRBD2 (5 bases each). The CDR3 is 13 residues long. Germline CDR1 and CDR2: DFQATT and SNEGSKA (reference sequence). V gave up 0 bases and J gave up 11 bases, with 15 bases separating them. CDR3 residues: CSARDWGPGKQYF. In DNA form, the CDR3 reads TGCAGTGCTAGAGATTGGGGACCAGGGAAGCAGTATTTT.

The sample holds a few counts of this clonotype. One junction end does not reproduce the germline sequence, and a read error may be involved. This chain links TRBV5-1 with TRBJ2-7; 10 positions match TRBD1. Germline assignment: CDR1 SGHRS and CDR2 YFSETQ. CDR3 length: 13 amino acids. The CDR3 loop reads CASSFGQGDEQHF. The CDR3 nucleotides read TGCGCCAGCAGCTTCGGACAGGGGGACGAGCAGCACTTC.

This clonotype was seen ten or more times. The chain recombines TRBV27 with TRBJ2-3, with 12 bases matching TRBD1. Germline values: CDR1 MNHEY, CDR2 SMNVEV (reference sequence). The CDR3 is 16 residues long. Unmatched junction bases numbered 8, after V lost 5 bases and J lost 5 bases. For the CDR3, the DNA is TGTGCCAGCAGTCTTCGGGACAGGGGGCTAGAAGATACGCAGTATTTT. It codes for CASSLRDRGLEDTQYF.

This clonotype was counted ten times or more. V gene TRBV28 combines with J gene TRBJ1-2; D may be TRBD1 (5 bases). The CDR3 loop spans 16 amino acids. Trimming stripped 4 bases from V and 2 bases from J, with 17 bases between. CDR1 and CDR2 from the germline V gene are MDHEN and SYDVKM. The CDR3 here is CASSSPAGGRNYGYTF. CDR3 nucleotide sequence: TGTGCCAGCAGTTCCCCCGCCGGGGGAAGGAACTATGGCTACACCTTC.

This clonotype came up many times. The CDR3 coding sequence is TGCGCCAGCAGCTTTGGAGTTTTTGGGAATGAGCAGTTCTTC. Translation: CASSFGVFGNEQFF. The chain combines TRBV5-1 with TRBJ2-1; D is ambiguous. Germline CDR1 reads SGHRS; CDR2 reads YFSETQ. With 2 bases removed from V and 7 bases from J, the gap between germline ends came to 13 bases. The CDR3 is 14 amino acids.

This clonotype has at least ten counts. The chain employs TRBV20-1 and TRBJ2-7; possibly TRBD2 for D (6 bases). The CDR3 totals 16 residues. Per the germline V gene, CDR1 is DFQATT and CDR2 is SNEGSKA (reference sequence). With 5 bases removed from V and 0 bases from J, the gap between germline ends came to 20 bases. This CDR3 is CSAGPFTSSYSYEQYF. The CDR3 DNA reads as TGCAGTGCTGGCCCGTTCACTAGCAGTTACTCCTACGAGCAGTACTTC.

In the case of this clonotype: Being one base from a much bigger clone, this may be a read error. V and J are TRBV12-3 or TRBV12-4 and TRBJ2-7, with TRBD1 matching over 8 bases. This CDR3 is 14 amino acids long. DNA of the CDR3: TGTGCCAGCAGACCCGGGACAGGAGCCTACGAGCAGTGCTTC. Residues: CASRPGTGAYEQCF.

This clonotype was detected ten times or more. The chain uses TRBV2 and TRBJ1-2; TRBD1 agrees at 8 bases. Germline loops: CDR1 SNHLY, CDR2 FYNNEI. The CDR3 runs to 15 residues. V trimming: 5 bases; J trimming: 5 bases; junction bases outside the gene matches: 10. The CDR3 region has the DNA TGTGCCAGCAGTCCTGGACAGGGAATGCAGTATGGCTACACCTTC. This codes for CASSPGQGMQYGYTF.

This clonotype was detected a few times. The genes are TRBV5-1 and TRBJ2-3; D assignment may be TRBD1 or TRBD2 (5 bases each). Germline CDR1 is SGHRS and CDR2 is YFSETQ. V was pared by 0 bases and J by 5 bases, with 13 bases between. This CDR3 is 15 amino acids long. CDR3 region: CASSLVPGAGDTQYF. The CDR3 DNA sequence: TGCGCCAGCAGCTTGGTTCCCGGGGCGGGAGATACGCAGTATTTT.

In this sample, this clonotype turned up many times. The CDR3 DNA reads TGTGCCAGCAGTCCCCCCGGGAGGGGAGGGACCGGGGAGCTGTTTTTT. Its protein product is CASSPPGRGGTGELFF. The chain joins TRBV2 to TRBJ2-2; 8 bases map to TRBD2. V was pared by 5 bases and J by 5 bases, with 10 bases of the junction left unmatched. This CDR3 comprises 16 residues. Germline V lookup: CDR1 SNHLY, CDR2 FYNNEI.

This clonotype was seen ten or more times. The genes are TRBV29-1 and TRBJ1-1; 10 bases are shared with TRBD1. CDR3 length: 13 amino acids. V dropped 7 bases and J dropped 6; count of bases not matched to a gene: 8. Looked up from germline, CDR1 is SQVTM and CDR2 is ANQGSEA. Here the CDR3 reads CSAGDRGGSEAFF. The DNA of the CDR3 is TGCAGCGCCGGGGACAGGGGCGGTTCTGAAGCTTTCTTT.

Note on this clonotype: A much larger clone lies one base from this, so it may be a read error. V gene TRBV27 combines with J gene TRBJ2-1, with a possible D match to TRBD2 (5 bases). Germline CDR1 reads MNHEY; CDR2 reads SMNVEV (reference sequence). This CDR3 has 15 residues. CDR3 sequence (DNA): TGTGCCGGCAGTAAGCTAGCCGCGCCATACAATGAGCAGTTCTTC. Amino acids: CAGSKLAAPYNEQFF.

This clonotype was detected many times. This rearrangement joins TRBV12-3 or TRBV12-4 to TRBJ2-3; tentative D call: TRBD1 (5 bases). The CDR3 runs to 16 residues. Deletions cut 1 base from V and 0 bases from J, with 11 bases between. DNA of the CDR3: TGTGCCAGCAGTTTAGTTAGGGGCCTAAGCACAGATACGCAGTATTTT. It yields the protein CASSLVRGLSTDTQYF.

This clonotype was counted ten times or more. The chain has TRBV7-2 and TRBJ2-3; 11 bases match TRBD2. The CDR3 has 14 amino acids. CDR1 and CDR2 (germline): SGHTA, FQGNSA. Trimming took 7 bases from V and 1 from J; bases not matched to a gene: 1. The CDR3 DNA is TGTGCCAGCACGACTAGCGGGGGCACAGATACGCAGTATTTT. Translation gives CASTTSGGTDTQYF.

The gene calls are TRBV4-1 and TRBJ2-1; D unresolved. V lost 4 bases and J lost 7, with 11 bases in between. Germline V gene sequence: CDR1 MGHRA, CDR2 YSYEKL. This CDR3 contains 13 residues. This CDR3 reads CASSPRAANEQFF. The DNA for the CDR3 is TGCGCCAGCAGCCCCCGAGCTGCTAATGAGCAGTTCTTC.

The J gene is TRBJ2-7, the V gene TRBV7-3, with D possibly matching TRBD2 (5 bases). Germline V gives CDR1 SGHTA, CDR2 FQGTGA. The CDR3 covers 13 residues. The V gene lost 3 bases and the J gene lost 1 base, with 7 bases spanning the gap. For the CDR3, the DNA is TGTGCCAGCAGCTTTCGACTATCCTACGAGCAGTACTTC. It codes for CASSFRLSYEQYF.

This clonotype appeared many times. V and J are TRBV6-5 and TRBJ2-1; D is ambiguous. The germline V gene has CDR1 MNHEY and CDR2 SVGAGI. The CDR3 has 12 residues. V shed 0 bases and J shed 4 bases, with 1 base lying between them. CDR3 coding DNA: TGTGCCAGCAGTTACTCTTACAATGAGCAGTTCTTC. Amino acid sequence: CASSYSYNEQFF.

This clonotype was recorded only once. This CDR3 reads CASSASSGTSTDTQYF. The CDR3, as DNA: TGTGCCAGCAGCGCTAGTAGCGGTACTAGCACAGATACGCAGTATTTT. The V call is TRBV9, the J call TRBJ2-3; possible D gene TRBD2, 6 bases. There are 16 residues in the CDR3. The germline V gene has CDR1 SGDLS and CDR2 YYNGEE. V was clipped by 3 bases and J by 0 bases, with 14 bases between them.

This clonotype came up many times. This chain joins TRBV5-5 and TRBJ2-4; D is uncertain. Germline V gene lookup returns CDR1 SGHKS and CDR2 YYEKEE (reference sequence). With 1 base removed from V and 8 bases from J, the gap between germline ends came to 4 bases. This CDR3 spans 11 amino acids. The CDR3 coding sequence is TGTGCCAGCAGCTTGAGGGACATTCAGTACTTC. Amino acid sequence: CASSLRDIQYF.

This clonotype came up many times. This chain connects TRBV30 to TRBJ1-4; perhaps TRBD1 as D (5 bases). Between the trimmed V and J ends, which lost 2 bases and 7 bases, there was a span of 11 bases. Germline V gene data show CDR1 as GTSNPN and CDR2 as SVGIG (reference sequence). This CDR3 has 13 amino acids. The CDR3 nucleotides read TGTGCCTGGAGTCGGGGGGGGAGTGAAAAACTGTTTTTT. The encoded protein is CAWSRGGSEKLFF.

V is TRBV21-1 and J is TRBJ2-3; the tabulated D call, TRBD1, remains unverified against the DNA. TRBV21-1 is listed as a pseudogene. This CDR3 spans 15 amino acids. The CDR3 DNA reads as TGTGCCAGCAGCAAGCCGCGGGGGAGCACAGATACGCAGTATTTT. It specifies CASSKPRGSTDTQYF.